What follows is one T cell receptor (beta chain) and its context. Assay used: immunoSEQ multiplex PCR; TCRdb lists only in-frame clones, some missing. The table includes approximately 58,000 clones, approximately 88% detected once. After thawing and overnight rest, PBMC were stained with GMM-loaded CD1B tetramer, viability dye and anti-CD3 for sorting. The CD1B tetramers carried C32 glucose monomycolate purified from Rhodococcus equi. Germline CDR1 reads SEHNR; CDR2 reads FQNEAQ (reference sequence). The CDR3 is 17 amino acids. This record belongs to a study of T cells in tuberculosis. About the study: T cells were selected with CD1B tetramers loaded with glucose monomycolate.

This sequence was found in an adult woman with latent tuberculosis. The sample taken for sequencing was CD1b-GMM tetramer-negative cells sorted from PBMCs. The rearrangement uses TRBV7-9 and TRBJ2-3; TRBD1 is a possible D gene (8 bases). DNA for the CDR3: TGTGCTTCCCAGGGAGGGGGACGGGACAGGTTCACAGATACGCAGTATTTT. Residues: CASQGGGRDRFTDTQYF.